This T cell receptor beta chain was observed in a study of T cell responses to AZD1222 COVID-19 vaccine. Study in general: Pooled samples include second doses given at about 4 or 12 weeks.

This CDR3 region has 16 residues. V lost 2 bases and J lost 2, with 14 bases in between. Germline lookup yields CDR1 LGHDT and CDR2 YNNKEL (reference sequence). TCRdb keeps only in-frame clones here, not all; method: immunoSEQ multiplex PCR. The sample records 110,000 to 150,000 clones, about 92% being singletons. This chain uses TRBV3-1 (or the pseudogene TRBV3-2) with TRBJ2-3; D call uncertain. This receptor was identified in an adult in good health. Sequencing was performed on peripheral blood, taken on day 0 of AZD1222 vaccination. In nucleotides, the CDR3 is TGTGCCAGCAGCCAATTTGTTCCAGAATTCACAGATACGCAGTATTTT. Translating gives CASSQFVPEFTDTQYF.